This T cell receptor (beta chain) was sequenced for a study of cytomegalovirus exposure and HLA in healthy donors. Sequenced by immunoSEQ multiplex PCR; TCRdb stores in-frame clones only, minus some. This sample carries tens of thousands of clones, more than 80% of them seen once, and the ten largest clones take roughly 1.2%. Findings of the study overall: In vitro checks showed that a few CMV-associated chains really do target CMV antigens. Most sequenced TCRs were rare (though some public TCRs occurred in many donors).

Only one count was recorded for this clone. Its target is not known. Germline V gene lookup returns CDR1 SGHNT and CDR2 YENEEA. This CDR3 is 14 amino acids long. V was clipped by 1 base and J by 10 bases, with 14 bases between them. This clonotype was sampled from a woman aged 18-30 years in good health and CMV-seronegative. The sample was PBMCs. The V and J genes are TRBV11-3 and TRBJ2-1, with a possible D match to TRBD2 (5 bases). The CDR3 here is CASSLVGGAWEQFF. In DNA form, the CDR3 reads TGTGCCAGCAGCTTAGTTGGAGGAGCATGGGAGCAGTTCTTC.